The next 32 T cell receptor beta chains were all read from a single sample in a study of beta chain features in type 1 diabetes. No antigen is known for these receptors. Expressed TCRB transcripts were sequenced after all isolated RNA was converted to cDNA. Using immunoSEQ multiplex PCR, the repertoire was profiled, and TCRdb retains in-frame clones only, with some absent. This sample yields 630,000 or so clones, of which 11% to 15% are seen a single time; around 0.04% belongs to the top ten. Points from the study as a whole: Patients with Type 1 diabetes showed moderately but significantly shorter TCRB CDR3s in all four CD4+ subsets.

Sequenced sample: naive CD4+ T cells from blood. The source of these receptors is a man aged 18 to 30 with type 1 diabetes.

The count of this clone is one. The CDR3 bases are TGTGCCAGCAGCTCCCGGGCGGGAGAAGCTTTCTTT. Protein product: CASSSRAGEAFF. The chain uses TRBV7-3 and TRBJ1-1; D is uncertain. In germline, CDR1 is SGHTA, CDR2 FQGTGA. The germline V and J ends were trimmed by 4 bases and 8 bases, with 11 bases remaining between them. The CDR3 spans 12 residues.

This clone was seen only once. The chain uses TRBV7-2 and TRBJ2-1; no definite D call. Trimming took 1 base from V and 0 from J, leaving 10 bases between them. CDR1 is SGHTA, CDR2 FQGNSA, per germline. CDR3 size: 16 residues. The CDR3 sequence: CASSLVGIGSYNEQFF. The CDR3 coding sequence is TGTGCCAGCAGCTTAGTAGGCATCGGCTCCTACAATGAGCAGTTCTTC.

The sample holds a few counts of this clone. This chain links TRBV5-4 with TRBJ1-2; D possibly corresponds to TRBD1 (5 bases). Germline assignment: CDR1 SGHNT and CDR2 YYREEE (reference sequence). The CDR3 runs 15 residues. With 2 bases removed from V and 0 bases from J, the gap between germline ends came to 11 bases. The CDR3 sequence: CASSFRDGANYGYTF. Written as DNA, the CDR3 is TGTGCCAGCAGCTTTCGGGACGGAGCTAACTATGGCTACACCTTC.

As for this clone: The junction shows a germline mismatch at one end, possibly a read error. J is TRBJ2-2 and V is TRBV7-7; D possibly corresponds to TRBD1 (5 bases). This CDR3 has 15 residues. Germline V gene sequence: CDR1 SSHAT, CDR2 FNYEAQ (reference sequence). Here the CDR3 DNA reads TGTGCTAGCAGCTTAGAGACAGTGACTTCCGGGGAGCTGTTTTTT. This translates into CASSLETVTSGELFF.

To note about this clone: Other DNA sequences in this specimen translate into the identical CDR3. The rearrangement uses TRBV9 and TRBJ2-1; 7 bases are shared with TRBD2. This CDR3 comprises 15 residues. V lost 0 bases and J lost 1; bases outside the gene matches: 1. CDR1 is SGDLS and CDR2 is YYNGEE in the germline V gene. This CDR3 is CASSVAGGSYNEQFF. The CDR3 coding sequence is TGTGCCAGCAGCGTAGCGGGAGGTTCCTACAATGAGCAGTTCTTC.

This clone has just a few counts. V is TRBV4-2 and J is TRBJ2-5; tentatively, D is TRBD1 or TRBD2 (5 bases each). CDR1 is LGHNA, CDR2 YNFKEQ, per germline. The CDR3 has 17 amino acids. The V gene lost 0 bases and the J gene lost 4 bases, with 18 bases spanning the gap. This CDR3 is CASSQDPLAAGRETQYF. In nucleotides, the CDR3 is TGTGCCAGCAGCCAAGATCCCCTAGCCGCAGGGCGAGAGACCCAGTACTTC.

The gene calls are TRBV29-1 and TRBJ1-2, with a tentative D call TRBD1 (5 bases). V gave up 2 bases and J gave up 8 bases, with 15 bases separating them. The CDR3 is made up of 13 amino acids. Germline values: CDR1 SQVTM, CDR2 ANQGSEA. This chain's CDR3 is CSVEITGTGGYTF. For the CDR3, the DNA is TGCAGCGTTGAAATCACAGGCACCGGGGGCTACACCTTC.

The gene calls are TRBV6-6 and TRBJ2-7; unclear D gene. The CDR3 loop spans 13 amino acids. The V gene's germline CDR1 is MNHNY and CDR2 SVGAGI (reference sequence). Deletions cut 0 bases from V and 3 bases from J, with 6 bases between. CDR3 sequence (DNA): TGTGCCAGCAGTTACTCCCGCGGCTACGAGCAGTACTTC. Protein: CASSYSRGYEQYF.

In this sample, this clone turned up once. The CDR3 loop is CASSIIGDEQYF. CDR3 coding DNA: TGTGCCAGTAGTATAATCGGGGACGAGCAGTACTTC. The rearrangement links TRBV19 to TRBJ2-7; D is possibly TRBD2 (5 bases). Trimming left V 2 bases short and J 5 bases short, with 7 bases between. There are 12 residues in the CDR3. Looked up from germline, CDR1 is LNHDA and CDR2 is SQIVND (reference sequence). Using reference TRBV19 and TRBJ2-7 for the parts outside the CDR3, the full variable domain is DGGITQSPKYLFRKEGQNVTLSCEQNLNHDAMYWYRQDPGQGLRLIYYSQIVNDFQKGDIAEGYSVSREKKESFPLTVTSAQKNPTAFYLCASSIIGDEQYFGPGTRLTVT.

This chain joins TRBV5-1 and TRBJ1-1; D remains ambiguous. CDR3 length: 14 residues. Deletions cut 0 bases from V and 7 bases from J, with 13 bases between. Germline-derived CDR1 and CDR2 are SGHRS and YFSETQ. CDR3 coding DNA: TGCGCCAGCAGCTTGGCCGCAGGTAGCTTTGAAGCTTTCTTT. Its protein is CASSLAAGSFEAFF.

This clone has a handful of counts. V gene TRBV18 combines with J gene TRBJ2-2, with D unresolved. Germline V gene lookup returns CDR1 KGHSH and CDR2 LQKENI. The CDR3 extends over 14 amino acids. Trimming stripped 0 bases from V and 2 bases from J, with 4 bases between. In DNA, the CDR3 is TGTGCCAGCTCACCACCGACTAACACCGGGGAGCTGTTTTTT. It yields the protein CASSPPTNTGELFF. The full variable domain, its missing parts supplied by reference TRBV18 and TRBJ2-2, is NAGVMQNPRHLVRRRGQEARLRCSPMKGHSHVYWYRQLPEEGLKFMVYLQKENIIDESGMPKERFSAEFPKEGPSILRIQQVVRGDSAAYFCASSPPTNTGELFFGEGSRLTVL.

CDR3 protein: CASSSGPGDEQFF. The CDR3 DNA reads TGTGCCAGCAGCTCCGGGCCCGGGGATGAGCAGTTCTTC. The V and J genes are TRBV11-2 and TRBJ2-1; possibly TRBD2 for D (5 bases). CDR3 length: 13 amino acids. Germline V gene sequence: CDR1 SGHAT, CDR2 FQNNGV. The V gene lost 4 bases and the J gene lost 8 bases, with 12 bases spanning the gap.

This clone turned up a few times. This chain links TRBV29-1 with TRBJ1-1, with a weak D call TRBD1 (5 bases). V lost 6 bases and J 6 bases, leaving 23 bases between the germline ends. CDR1 is SQVTM, CDR2 ANQGSEA, per germline. CDR3 size: 15 residues. In nucleotides, the CDR3 is TGCAGCGTCCACGCCCAACAGGCCCTTCGCTCTGAAGCTTTCTTT. The encoded protein is CSVHAQQALRSEAFF.

The chain links TRBV25-1 to TRBJ2-2; 9 nucleotides agree with TRBD1. The J segment lost 3 bases and the V segment lost 4 bases, leaving 3 bases of the junction unmatched. The V gene's germline CDR1 is MGHDK and CDR2 SYGVNS. The CDR3 has 15 residues. DNA for the CDR3: TGTGCCAGCAGTGGGACAGGGGAGGACACCGGGGAGCTGTTTTTT. This codes for CASSGTGEDTGELFF. The full variable domain, with the rest looked up from reference TRBV25-1 and TRBJ2-2, is EADIYQTPRYLVIGTGKKITLECSQTMGHDKMYWYQQDPGMELHLIHYSYGVNSTEKGDLSSESTVSRIRTEHFPLTLESARPSHTSQYLCASSGTGEDTGELFFGEGSRLTVL.

This chain links TRBV2 with TRBJ1-5; TRBD1 matches at 10 bases. Trimming removed 7 bases from V and 3 bases from J; junction bases left unmatched: 6. The CDR3 is made up of 15 amino acids. Germline values: CDR1 SNHLY, CDR2 FYNNEI. This chain's CDR3 is CASNWDRGINQPQHF. CDR3 nucleotides: TGTGCCAGCAACTGGGACAGGGGAATCAATCAGCCCCAGCATTTT.

The chain has TRBV5-1 and TRBJ2-7; 9 bases align to TRBD2. The V and J ends lost 0 bases and 2 bases, in that order; junction bases with no gene match: 9. The CDR3 runs to 17 residues. From germline, CDR1 is SGHRS and CDR2 YFSETQ. The chain's CDR3 is CASSLAGNSGSTYEQYF. The CDR3 DNA reads TGCGCCAGCAGCTTGGCGGGCAATAGCGGGAGTACCTACGAGCAGTACTTC.

This clone was seen a few times. The rearrangement uses TRBV9 and TRBJ1-4; tentatively, D is TRBD1 (5 bases). From germline, CDR1 is SGDLS and CDR2 YYNGEE. The CDR3 totals 15 residues. Between the trimmed V and J ends, which lost 0 bases and 5 bases, there was a span of 11 bases. CDR3: CASSVDVGGNEKLFF. The CDR3, as DNA: TGTGCCAGCAGCGTAGACGTCGGGGGAAATGAAAAACTGTTTTTT.

In its sample, this clone was seen a few times. The chain has TRBV28 and TRBJ1-2; TRBD1 is a possible D gene (5 bases). The germline V gene encodes CDR1 MDHEN and CDR2 SYDVKM. CDR3 size: 14 residues. Deletions cut 10 bases from V and 3 bases from J, with 18 bases between. For the CDR3, the DNA is TGTGCCATCGTGGGACCGGGCGGCGACTATGGCTACACCTTC. It yields the protein CAIVGPGGDYGYTF.

This clone has a handful of counts. The chain combines TRBV5-6 with TRBJ1-1; D not resolved. V lost 4 bases and J lost 1, with 11 bases in between. CDR3 size: 14 residues. Germline V gene data show CDR1 as SGHDT and CDR2 as YYEEEE. The CDR3 reads CASSAGYANTEAFF. The CDR3 coding sequence is TGTGCCAGCAGCGCGGGTTACGCGAACACTGAAGCTTTCTTT.

This clone was detected a few times. The gene calls are TRBV6-1 and TRBJ2-4; tentative D call: TRBD2 (6 bases). Per the germline V gene, CDR1 is MNHNS and CDR2 is SASEGT. Trimming took 4 bases from V and 0 from J, leaving 13 bases between them. CDR3 length equals 16 residues. CDR3 region: CASSGLAYLAKNIQYF. In DNA form, the CDR3 reads TGTGCCAGCAGTGGCCTAGCGTACCTAGCCAAAAACATTCAGTACTTC.

This clone was observed a few times. V usage is TRBV18 and J usage is TRBJ2-5, with D possibly TRBD1 on 6 matching bases. The germline gives CDR1 KGHSH, CDR2 LQKENI. The CDR3 totals 13 residues. V lost 5 bases, J lost 1 base, and 8 bases lay in between. The CDR3 region is CASSTDSQETQYF. The CDR3 coding sequence is TGTGCCAGCTCAACGGACAGCCAAGAGACCCAGTACTTC.

This clone has a handful of counts. This sequence joins TRBV7-2 and TRBJ1-5, with 7 bases lining up with TRBD1. Germline V lookup: CDR1 SGHTA, CDR2 FQGNSA. This CDR3 has 16 residues. J was trimmed by 2 bases and V by 3 bases; bases with no gene match: 7. The CDR3 sequence: CASSLVGGRGNQPQHF. The CDR3 nucleotides are TGTGCCAGCAGCTTGGTAGGGGGCAGGGGCAATCAGCCCCAGCATTTT.

This clone was observed a handful of times. The chain joins TRBV29-1 to TRBJ2-5; D possibly corresponds to TRBD2 (5 bases). The germline CDR1 and CDR2 sequences are SQVTM and ANQGSEA. V was trimmed by 7 bases and J by 2 bases, leaving 17 bases between them. This CDR3 is built from 14 residues. The CDR3 region is CSAQLLGPQETQYF. Here the CDR3 DNA reads TGCAGCGCTCAGTTACTAGGGCCACAAGAGACCCAGTACTTC. The variable domain in full, with the rest retrieved from reference TRBV29-1 and TRBJ2-5, is SAVISQKPSRDICQRGTSLTIQCQVDSQVTMMFWYRQQPGQSLTLIATANQGSEATYESGFVIDKFPISRPNLTFSTLTVSNMSPEDSSIYLCSAQLLGPQETQYFGPGTRLLVL.

This clone has only a few counts. V usage is TRBV30 and J usage is TRBJ1-2; D not resolved. The V end was cut by 2 bases, the J end by 3 bases, with 7 bases between. This CDR3 is 12 amino acids long. Germline V gene sequence: CDR1 GTSNPN, CDR2 SVGIG (reference sequence). This CDR3 reads CAWSQQYYGYTF. In nucleotides, the CDR3 is TGTGCCTGGAGTCAACAGTACTATGGCTACACCTTC.

This clone was counted a few times. V usage is TRBV6-1 and J usage is TRBJ2-7; 12 bases agree with TRBD1. Looked up from germline, CDR1 is MNHNS and CDR2 is SASEGT. This CDR3 has 14 residues. V gave up 6 bases and J gave up 5 bases; unmatched junction bases: 5. The CDR3 is CASSTGTGGDEQYF. The CDR3 DNA follows: TGTGCCAGCAGCACCGGGACAGGGGGCGACGAGCAGTACTTC.

This clone was counted a few times. This sample also contains other DNA sequences that code for the same CDR3. This rearrangement joins TRBV7-9 to TRBJ2-7; D is perhaps TRBD1 (5 bases). CDR1 and CDR2 from the germline V gene are SEHNR and FQNEAQ (reference sequence). Trimming stripped 8 bases from V and 2 bases from J, with 7 bases between. This CDR3 is 11 amino acids long. CDR3 loop: CASQGAYEQYF. The CDR3, as DNA: TGTGCCAGCCAGGGTGCCTACGAGCAGTACTTC. The full variable domain, rest sourced from reference TRBV7-9 and TRBJ2-7, is DTGVSQNPRHKITKRGQNVTFRCDPISEHNRLYWYRQTLGQGPEFLTYFQNEAQLEKSRLLSDRFSAERPKGSFSTLEIQRTEQGDSAMYLCASQGAYEQYFGPGTRLTVT.

The chain has TRBV9 and TRBJ2-1, with 9 bases that match TRBD1. V dropped 3 bases and J dropped 4; count of bases not matched to a gene: 5. The CDR3 contains 15 residues. From germline, CDR1 is SGDLS and CDR2 YYNGEE. The CDR3 coding sequence is TGTGCCAGCAGCGGATGGGGACAGGGTTACAATGAGCAGTTCTTC. Translated: CASSGWGQGYNEQFF.

The chain employs TRBV29-1 and TRBJ1-1, with TRBD1 matching over 8 bases. Germline CDR1 and CDR2: SQVTM and ANQGSEA. The CDR3 has 14 residues. Trimming cost V 7 bases and J 8 bases; bases outside gene matches: 15. Here the CDR3 DNA reads TGCAGCGGGGCCTACAGGGGGGCCCCCCCCGAAGCTTTCTTT. It specifies CSGAYRGAPPEAFF.

V is TRBV5-1 and J is TRBJ2-6; 12 bases line up with TRBD1. Germline CDR1 reads SGHRS; CDR2 reads YFSETQ. The J segment lost 4 bases and the V segment lost 3 bases, leaving 14 bases of the junction unmatched. The CDR3 is made up of 20 amino acids. The CDR3 nucleotides read TGCGCCAGCAGCTCTGCCTACCCGGGACAGGGGGCGGAAGGGGCCAACGTCCTGACTTTC. Translating it yields CASSSAYPGQGAEGANVLTF.

This clone came up a few times. The gene calls are TRBV7-3 and TRBJ2-1; 9 positions agree with TRBD1. This CDR3 spans 15 amino acids. CDR1 and CDR2 (germline): SGHTA, FQGTGA. The V segment lost 5 bases and the J segment 2 bases; nucleotides outside the gene matches: 4. CDR3 sequence: CASSGGQGPYNEQFF. The DNA of the CDR3 is TGTGCCAGCAGCGGGGGACAGGGCCCCTACAATGAGCAGTTCTTC.

This clone showed up just a few times. V gene TRBV7-9 combines with J gene TRBJ2-3, with TRBD2 as a possible D gene (6 bases). CDR1 is SEHNR, CDR2 FQNEAQ, per germline (reference sequence). V dropped 3 bases and J dropped 4 bases, with 17 bases sitting between them. The CDR3 extends over 16 amino acids. The CDR3 loop is CASSLRGEISPDTQYF. CDR3 nucleotide sequence: TGTGCCAGCAGCTTGCGGGGAGAGATTAGCCCAGATACGCAGTATTTT. The whole variable domain, remainder taken from reference TRBV7-9 and TRBJ2-3, is DTGVSQNPRHKITKRGQNVTFRCDPISEHNRLYWYRQTLGQGPEFLTYFQNEAQLEKSRLLSDRFSAERPKGSFSTLEIQRTEQGDSAMYLCASSLRGEISPDTQYFGPGTRLTVL.

The gene calls are TRBV10-1 and TRBJ2-1; D is tentatively TRBD1 or TRBD2 (5 bases each). Deletions cut 3 bases from V and 12 bases from J, with 12 bases between. Germline CDR1 and CDR2: WNHNN and SYGVQD (reference sequence). The CDR3 has 12 residues. The CDR3 nucleotides are TGCGCCAGCAGTGACTGGGGACGCGGGCAGTTCTTC. Its translation: CASSDWGRGQFF.